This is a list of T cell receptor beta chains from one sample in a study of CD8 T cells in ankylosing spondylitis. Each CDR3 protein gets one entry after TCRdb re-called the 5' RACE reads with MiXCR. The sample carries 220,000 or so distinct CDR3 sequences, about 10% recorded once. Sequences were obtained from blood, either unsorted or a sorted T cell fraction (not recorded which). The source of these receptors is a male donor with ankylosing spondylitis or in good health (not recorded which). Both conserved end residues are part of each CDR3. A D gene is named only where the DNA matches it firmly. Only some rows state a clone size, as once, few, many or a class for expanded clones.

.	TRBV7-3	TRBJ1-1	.	CASSLYEGTEAFF	TGTGCCAGCAGTTTGTATGAGGGCACTGAAGCTTTCTTT
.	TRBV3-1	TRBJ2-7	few	CASSPTPGGAEQYF	TGTGCCAGCAGCCCGACGCCCGGGGGCGCCGAGCAGTACTTC
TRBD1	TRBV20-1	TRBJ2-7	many	CSASADRGLDEQYF	TGCAGTGCCAGCGCGGACAGGGGATTGGACGAGCAGTACTTC
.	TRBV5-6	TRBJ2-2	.	CASSFSRRKYTGELFF	TGTGCCAGCAGCTTTTCCCGTCGCAAGTACACCGGGGAGCTGTTTTTT
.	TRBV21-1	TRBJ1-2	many	CASKWTGANYGYTF	TGTGCCAGCAAATGGACAGGTGCTAACTATGGCTACACCTTC
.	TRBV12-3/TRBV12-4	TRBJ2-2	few	CASSFGNTGELFF	TGTGCCAGCAGTTTCGGGAACACCGGGGAGCTGTTTTTT
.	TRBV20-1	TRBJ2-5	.	CSARDLAATQETQYF	TGCAGTGCTAGAGATTTAGCAGCCACACAAGAGACCCAGTACTTC
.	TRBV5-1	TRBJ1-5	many	CASSLGLAGQPQHF	TGCGCCAGCAGCTTGGGACTGGCAGGTCAGCCCCAGCATTTT
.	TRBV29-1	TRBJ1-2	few	CSVEGRGANYGYTF	TGCAGCGTTGAAGGCCGGGGCGCTAACTATGGCTACACCTTC
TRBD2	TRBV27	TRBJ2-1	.	CASSSQRGSTYNEQFF	TGTGCCAGCAGTTCCCAGCGGGGGTCCACCTACAATGAGCAGTTCTTC
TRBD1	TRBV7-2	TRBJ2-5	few	CASSPDRGLQETQYF	TGTGCCAGCAGCCCGGACAGGGGGCTTCAAGAGACCCAGTACTTC
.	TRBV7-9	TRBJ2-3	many	CAGRTDSGTDTQYF	TGTGCCGGACGCACCGATTCGGGCACAGATACGCAGTATTTT
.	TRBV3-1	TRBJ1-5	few	CASSQDTREWQPQHF	TGTGCCAGCAGCCAAGATACGCGCGAATGGCAGCCCCAGCATTTT
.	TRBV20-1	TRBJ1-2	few	CSARDLSPSFLRGYTF	TGCAGTGCTCGGGACTTATCCCCATCTTTCCTTCGGGGCTACACCTTC
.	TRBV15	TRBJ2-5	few	CATSRELGKDQYF	TGTGCCACCAGCAGAGAGTTGGGGAAGGACCAGTACTTC
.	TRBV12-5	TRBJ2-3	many	CASGPLSEPDTQYF	TGTGCTAGTGGTCCCCTGAGTGAGCCAGATACGCAGTATTTT